This T cell receptor (beta chain) was captured in a study of T cell responses to AZD1222 COVID-19 vaccine. The study's findings and limits: Most donors were white British, females outnumbered males, and clonal diversity was possibly underestimated. Close to half of spike-specific TCRs reportedly recognize unmutated variant regions. The breadth and depth of Spike-specific TCRs increased once two AZD1222 doses had been given. Among AZD1222 vaccinees, only six were seropositive at baseline.

Concerning this clone: Its antigen is unknown.

Germline CDR1 SGHVS, CDR2 FQNEAQ. The germline V and J ends were trimmed by 2 bases and 7 bases, with 12 bases remaining between them. The CDR3 sequence is 14 residues long. Sequencing used immunoSEQ multiplex PCR; TCRdb keeps in-frame clones, though not all of them. The top ten clones hold 4.6% of a sample with about 110,000 clones, roughly four fifths of them seen once. The receptor comes from an adult in good health. The chain has TRBV7-8 and TRBJ1-5; no clear D gene. The starting material was peripheral blood, obtained on day 0 of AZD1222 vaccination. The CDR3: CASSLNGGRQPQHF. The DNA for the CDR3 is TGTGCCAGCAGCTTAAATGGAGGACGCCAGCCCCAGCATTTT.